Listed below are T cell receptor beta chains from one sample, sequenced in a study of blood T cell repertoires in COVID-19. The assay was immunoSEQ multiplex PCR, and TCRdb's table has in-frame clones only and misses some. The sample has 50,000 or so clones, approximately 79% seen once; the top ten hold about 25%. Source material: peripheral blood. These receptors were taken from an older man with acute or convalescent COVID-19. Each CDR3 is given with its conserved first and last residue. D genes are given only for firm matches. Where a row states a size, it is once, few, many or the class of an expanded clone; other rows omit it.

size,J,D,V,DNA,CDR3
.,TRBJ2-1,.,TRBV3-1/TRBV3-2,TGTGCCAGCAGCCAAGTCTCTGGGACTGGGTACAATGAGCAGTTCTTC,CASSQVSGTGYNEQFF
.,TRBJ1-1,.,TRBV29-1,TGCAGCGTTGAGAGACAGTTGAACACTGAAGCTTTCTTT,CSVERQLNTEAFF
.,TRBJ1-1,TRBD1,TRBV29-1,TGCAGCGGCGGACTACAGGGGTTAGGCACTGAAGCTTTCTTT,CSGGLQGLGTEAFF
.,TRBJ1-2,.,TRBV20-1,TGCAGTGCTAGTAAGGGGATCGTTAACACCTTC,CSASKGIVNTF
.,TRBJ1-4,TRBD1,TRBV5-1,TGCGCCAGCAGCTCGACGACCGGGACAGACTATGAAAAACTGTTTTTT,CASSSTTGTDYEKLFF
.,TRBJ2-3,TRBD1,TRBV2,TGTGCCAGCAGGGGACAGGGGTACACAGATACGCAGTATTTT,CASRGQGYTDTQYF
.,TRBJ1-6,.,TRBV30,TGTGCCTGGAGTAACCCTGGCAGCTATAATTCACCCCTCCACTTT,CAWSNPGSYNSPLHF
.,TRBJ2-5,.,TRBV29-1,TGCAGCGTTGTCCCAGACGGAGGAGAGACCCAGTACTTC,CSVVPDGGETQYF
.,TRBJ1-2,TRBD1,TRBV5-5,TGTGCCAGCAGCTCCTCGGTGACCCCGGCCTACAGGGGGATCTATGGCTACACCTTC,CASSSSVTPAYRGIYGYTF
.,TRBJ2-5,.,TRBV7-6,TGTGCCAGCAGCCCTGGGGTGGGACAACCTCTTCGAGGATGGACCCAGTACTTC,CASSPGVGQPLRGWTQYF
.,TRBJ2-7,.,TRBV27,TGTGCCAGCAGTTTATCGGGCCAGAGGGTGTACGAGCAGTACTTC,CASSLSGQRVYEQYF
.,TRBJ2-3,.,TRBV11-2,TGTGCCAGCAGCTTAGATAGCGTTACGAGAGCCGTCACAGATACGCAGTATTTT,CASSLDSVTRAVTDTQYF
once,TRBJ2-3,.,TRBV30,TGTGCCTGGAGACAGCAGGGCACAGATACGCAGTATTTT,CAWRQQGTDTQYF
once,TRBJ2-7,.,TRBV5-4,TGTGCCAGCAGACCTTGGACAGAAAATTCCCCAAATCAGTACTTC,CASRPWTENSPNQYF
.,TRBJ2-7,.,TRBV5-1,TGCGCCAGCAGCTTGGAGCCTAGCTCCTACGAGCAGTACTTC,CASSLEPSSYEQYF
once,TRBJ1-2,.,TRBV25-1,TGTGCCATCGACGGGGTTACAGCTAACTATGGCTACACCTTC,CAIDGVTANYGYTF
few,TRBJ2-1,.,TRBV15,TGTGCCACCAGTAGCCCAGGGATTCGGGAGCAGTTCTTC,CATSSPGIREQFF
.,TRBJ1-2,TRBD1,TRBV3-1/TRBV3-2,TGTGCCAGCAGCCATATGGGACAGGGGAACTATGGCTACACCTTC,CASSHMGQGNYGYTF
once,TRBJ2-5,.,TRBV7-2,TGTGCCAGCAGCTTAGATTGGGGGGGGGCCGTAAAGACCCAGTACTTC,CASSLDWGGAVKTQYF
.,TRBJ2-1,TRBD2,TRBV6-1,TGTGCCAGCAGTGAACAGGGAGCGGGGGCTGACAATGAGCAGTTCTTC,CASSEQGAGADNEQFF